This T cell receptor beta chain was sequenced during a study of blood T cell repertoires in COVID-19. Repertoires were generated with immunoSEQ multiplex PCR, while TCRdb's copy carries only in-frame clones and drops some. Altogether around 200,000 clones are present, 80% to 90% being singletons, with the ten largest covering 5.5% to 7.5%. Germline V gene data show CDR1 as SGHRS and CDR2 as YFSETQ. There are 14 residues in the CDR3. V was shortened by 2 bases and J by 0 bases, with 6 bases between the two germline ends. Sequenced sample: peripheral blood. The TCR originated in a man in his 60s who had recovered from COVID-19. The chain joins TRBV5-1 to TRBJ1-3; no firm D call. Written as DNA, the CDR3 is TGCGCCAGCAGCTTAACGAGCTCTGGAAACACCATATATTTT. Translation gives CASSLTSSGNTIYF.